The rows below give T cell receptor beta chains drawn from one sample of a study of identifying expanded T cells in peripheral blood. TCRdb keeps only in-frame clones here, not all; method: immunoSEQ multiplex PCR. The sample contains 120,000 or so clones, about 80% of which appear only once. Sample: blood. The receptors were gathered from a person aged 18-69 years in good health. CDR3s include the opening cysteine and the closing phenylalanine or tryptophan. A D gene is named only where the DNA matches it firmly. Clone size, where shown, is once, few, many, or a class for clones that have expanded.

TRBV7-9	NA	12	NA	TRBJ2-7	CASGNYLYEQYF	TGTGCCAGCGGTAACTACCTGTACGAGCAGTACTTC
TRBV6-5	NA	16	NA	TRBJ1-1	CASSYSRGRRNTEAFF	TGTGCCAGCAGTTACTCAAGGGGTCGGAGGAACACTGAAGCTTTCTTT
TRBV5-1	few	14	NA	TRBJ1-3	CASSSGEGGNTIYF	TGCGCCAGCAGCTCGGGCGAGGGAGGAAACACCATATATTTT
TRBV7-6	NA	16	TRBD1	TRBJ2-1	CASSLSSGQLYNEQFF	TGTGCCAGCAGCTTAAGCTCGGGACAGCTATACAATGAGCAGTTCTTC
TRBV11-2	NA	17	NA	TRBJ1-1	CASSLRDRTGPATEAFF	TGTGCCAGCAGCTTGCGGGATCGGACGGGGCCGGCGACTGAAGCTTTCTTT
TRBV4-3	NA	14	NA	TRBJ1-1	CASSPTLGGTEAFF	TGCGCCAGCAGCCCTACCTTGGGGGGCACTGAAGCTTTCTTT
TRBV6-6	NA	15	NA	TRBJ1-4	CASALTGSTNEKLFF	TGTGCCAGCGCTCTCACGGGGAGTACTAATGAAAAACTGTTTTTT
TRBV10-2	NA	16	NA	TRBJ1-1	CASSGGLMTSNTEAFF	TGCGCCAGCAGCGGGGGGCTAATGACGAGTAACACTGAAGCTTTCTTT
TRBV2	NA	15	TRBD1	TRBJ2-7	CASRLRDSFNYEQYF	TGTGCCAGCAGACTCCGGGACAGCTTCAACTACGAGCAGTACTTC
TRBV23-1	once	17	TRBD1	TRBJ1-2	CASSHWPGTAYNYGYTF	TGCGCCAGCAGTCATTGGCCCGGGACAGCGTATAACTATGGCTACACCTTC
TRBV5-4	NA	16	TRBD1	TRBJ1-6	CASSLGAGGLNSPLHF	TGTGCCAGCAGCTTGGGCGCAGGGGGCTTGAATTCACCCCTCCACTTT
TRBV7-2	NA	14	NA	TRBJ2-7	CASSLESLGREQYF	TGTGCCAGCAGCTTAGAAAGTTTAGGTCGCGAGCAGTACTTC
TRBV2	NA	13	TRBD1	TRBJ2-5	CASRQGAEETQYF	TGTGCCAGCAGACAGGGGGCAGAAGAGACCCAGTACTTC
TRBV28	NA	16	NA	TRBJ2-7	CASSLQQTFLSYEQYF	TGTGCCAGCAGTTTACAACAGACATTCCTCTCCTACGAGCAGTACTTC
TRBV4-3	NA	13	NA	TRBJ1-1	CASSQQRATEAFF	TGCGCCAGCAGCCAACAGAGGGCCACTGAAGCTTTCTTT
TRBV2	few	14	TRBD1	TRBJ1-2	CASLGQGDRTGYTF	TGTGCCAGCCTAGGACAGGGCGATCGGACGGGCTACACCTTC
TRBV5-4	NA	18	NA	TRBJ1-1	CASSSTRGLNRLNTEAFF	TGTGCCAGCAGCTCAACTCGGGGACTAAACCGACTAAACACTGAAGCTTTCTTT
TRBV5-6	NA	16	TRBD1	TRBJ1-2	CASSAIDRGPNYGYTF	TGTGCCAGCAGCGCCATTGACAGGGGTCCTAACTATGGCTACACCTTC
TRBV7-2	NA	13	NA	TRBJ1-2	CASSHGGVYGYTF	TGTGCCAGCAGTCACGGGGGGGTCTATGGCTACACCTTC
TRBV9	NA	16	NA	TRBJ1-6	CASSVGGRGGLSPLHF	TGTGCCAGCAGCGTAGGAGGGAGGGGGGGGTTATCACCCCTCCACTTT
TRBV4-1	NA	14	NA	TRBJ2-1	CASSHIIWTNEQFF	TGCGCCAGCAGCCACATAATATGGACCAATGAGCAGTTCTTC
TRBV6-5	NA	15	TRBD1	TRBJ2-5	CASSTRTGAKETQYF	TGTGCCAGCAGTACACGGACAGGGGCCAAAGAGACCCAGTACTTC
TRBV5-1	once	13	NA	TRBJ1-6	CASSPVDNSPLHF	TGCGCCAGCAGCCCGGTGGATAATTCACCCCTCCACTTT
TRBV9	NA	17	NA	TRBJ2-2	CASSAPVTGSDTGELFF	TGTGCCAGCAGCGCCCCCGTAACAGGGAGTGACACCGGGGAGCTGTTTTTT
TRBV2	NA	13	NA	TRBJ2-7	CASSETRTYEQYF	TGTGCCAGCAGTGAGACGCGGACCTACGAGCAGTACTTC
TRBV6-5	NA	14	NA	TRBJ2-7	CASKWSWETYEQYF	TGTGCCAGCAAATGGTCGTGGGAAACCTACGAGCAGTACTTC
TRBV9	NA	15	NA	TRBJ2-7	CASSVGGGFMGEQYF	TGTGCCAGCAGCGTAGGAGGGGGATTCATGGGCGAGCAGTACTTC
TRBV4-3	NA	15	NA	TRBJ1-2	CASSQDLTRNYGYTF	TGCGCCAGCAGCCAAGATCTTACCAGAAACTATGGCTACACCTTC
TRBV20-1	NA	10	TRBD1	TRBJ1-2	CSADRDGYTF	TGCAGTGCTGACAGGGATGGCTACACCTTC
TRBV14	NA	11	NA	TRBJ2-7	CASSISGEQYF	TGTGCCAGCAGTATTAGCGGCGAGCAGTACTTC
TRBV7-8	NA	14	NA	TRBJ1-3	CASSSRGSGNTIYF	TGTGCCAGCAGCTCCCGTGGCTCTGGAAACACCATATATTTT
TRBV30	NA	18	TRBD2	TRBJ2-2	CAWEAQGLAGGFTGELFF	TGTGCCTGGGAAGCGCAAGGGCTAGCGGGGGGGTTCACCGGGGAGCTGTTTTTT
TRBV5-4	NA	14	NA	TRBJ1-2	CASSSLQGYYGYTF	TGTGCCAGCAGCTCCCTACAGGGTTACTATGGCTACACCTTC
TRBV5-1	NA	17	TRBD1	TRBJ1-2	CASSLASVPGQAYGYTF	TGCGCCAGCAGCTTGGCGAGCGTACCGGGACAGGCCTATGGCTACACCTTC
TRBV18	NA	16	TRBD1	TRBJ1-5	CASSPRGQGYNQPQHF	TGTGCCAGCTCACCACGGGGACAGGGTTACAATCAGCCCCAGCATTTT
TRBV16	NA	14	TRBD1	TRBJ1-2	CASSQAGTGVGYTF	TGTGCCAGCAGCCAAGCCGGGACAGGGGTCGGCTACACCTTC
TRBV30	NA	12	NA	TRBJ2-3	CAWVQTADTQYF	TGTGCCTGGGTTCAGACCGCAGATACGCAGTATTTT
TRBV18	few	14	TRBD1	TRBJ1-2	CASSPSGQGGGYTF	TGTGCCAGCTCACCAAGCGGACAGGGGGGTGGCTACACCTTC
TRBV5-6	NA	12	NA	TRBJ2-3	CASSLSTDTQYF	TGTGCCAGCAGCCTAAGCACAGATACGCAGTATTTT
TRBV14	NA	12	NA	TRBJ1-2	CASSQGRGGYTF	TGTGCCAGCAGCCAAGGACGCGGGGGCTACACCTTC
TRBV9	NA	14	NA	TRBJ1-6	CASSVMSSDSPLHF	TGTGCCAGCAGCGTAATGAGCTCTGATTCACCCCTCCACTTT
TRBV4-3	NA	15	TRBD1	TRBJ1-1	CASSQDYRGNTEAFF	TGCGCCAGCAGCCAAGACTACAGGGGGAACACTGAAGCTTTCTTT
TRBV11-2	NA	11	NA	TRBJ2-7	CASSSVWEQYF	TGTGCCAGCAGCTCGGTTTGGGAGCAGTACTTC
TRBV29-1	NA	13	NA	TRBJ1-1	CSVRGLHSAEAFF	TGCAGCGTTAGAGGCCTCCACTCCGCTGAAGCTTTCTTT